Listed below are T cell receptor beta chains from one sample, sequenced in a study of cytomegalovirus exposure and HLA in healthy donors. The method was immunoSEQ multiplex PCR; TCRdb's version includes in-frame clones alone and lacks a portion of them. Counted here are about 160,000 clones, approximately 81% occurring once; the ten biggest clones make up approximately 7%. The sample consisted of PBMCs. The receptor source for this set is a woman in her twenties or thirties in good health and CMV-seropositive. CDR3s include the opening cysteine and the closing phenylalanine or tryptophan. The order of the fields is V gene, J gene, clone size, D gene, CDR3 protein, CDR3 DNA. D genes are given only for firm matches. A row's size may be missing; if present it is once, few, many or a size class.

>TRBV28|TRBJ1-1|few|NA
CASSPTGVRGTEAFF
TGTGCCAGCAGTCCAACGGGCGTCCGGGGCACTGAAGCTTTCTTT
>TRBV5-1|TRBJ1-5|NA|NA
CASSRGSNQPQHF
TGCGCCAGCAGCAGAGGTAGCAATCAGCCCCAGCATTTT
>TRBV29-1|TRBJ1-2|NA|TRBD1
CSVEDLRGQGRVNYGYTF
TGCAGCGTTGAAGATCTAAGGGGACAGGGGCGAGTAAACTATGGCTACACCTTC
>TRBV30|TRBJ2-1|NA|TRBD1
CAWSGGGQGARNEQFF
TGTGCCTGGAGTGGGGGGGGACAGGGGGCCAGAAATGAGCAGTTCTTC
>TRBV11-1|TRBJ2-7|NA|NA
CASSLDRPYEQYF
TGTGCCAGCAGCTTAGATCGTCCCTACGAGCAGTACTTC
>TRBV11-3|TRBJ2-7|NA|NA
CASSRGRDSSYEQYF
TGTGCCAGCAGCCGAGGCCGGGACTCCTCCTACGAGCAGTACTTC
>TRBV6-5|TRBJ2-7|once|TRBD1
CASRNTGGGSYEQYF
TGTGCCAGCAGAAATACAGGGGGCGGCTCCTACGAGCAGTACTTC
>TRBV19|TRBJ2-1|NA|TRBD2
CASSQTGGSSYNEQFF
TGTGCCAGTAGTCAAACCGGGGGGAGCTCCTACAATGAGCAGTTCTTC
>TRBV6-6|TRBJ1-1|few|NA
CASRADTDEAFF
TGTGCCAGCAGGGCAGACACGGATGAAGCTTTCTTT
>TRBV4-1|TRBJ1-1|NA|NA
CASSLLAGAYLTEAFF
TGCGCCAGCAGCCTTCTGGCGGGGGCTTACCTTACTGAAGCTTTCTTT
>TRBV4-1|TRBJ1-3|NA|NA
CASSQFYVQGTRNTIYF
TGCGCCAGCAGCCAATTTTATGTACAGGGAACAAGAAACACCATATATTTT
>TRBV2|TRBJ2-7|many|NA
CASSRTEGEQYF
TGTGCCAGCAGCCGGACAGAGGGCGAGCAGTACTTC
>TRBV7-9|TRBJ2-7|once|TRBD1
CASSPGTGVNYEQYF
TGTGCCAGCAGCCCCGGGACAGGGGTCAACTACGAGCAGTACTTC
>TRBV2|TRBJ2-6|NA|NA
CAIEGGSGANVLTF
TGTGCCATCGAAGGGGGCTCTGGGGCCAACGTCCTGACTTTC
>TRBV15|TRBJ1-1|NA|TRBD1
CATSMQDRVTEAFF
TGTGCCACCAGCATGCAGGACAGGGTCACTGAAGCTTTCTTT
>TRBV4-2|TRBJ2-2|NA|NA
CASSQGQVSGELFF
TGTGCCAGCAGCCAAGGACAGGTCTCCGGGGAGCTGTTTTTT
>TRBV5-1|TRBJ2-6|NA|NA
CASSLAKRFRGANVLTF
TGCGCCAGCAGCTTGGCAAAGCGGTTCCGTGGGGCCAACGTCCTGACTTTC
>TRBV19|TRBJ2-7|NA|NA
CASSTPQGGQNEQYF
TGTGCCAGTAGTACCCCTCAGGGAGGTCAGAACGAGCAGTACTTC
>TRBV6-5|TRBJ1-5|NA|NA
CASSFRHSNQPQHF
TGTGCCAGCAGTTTTAGACATTCGAATCAGCCCCAGCATTTT
>TRBV7-2|TRBJ2-7|NA|NA
CASSTTPGYEQYF
TGTGCCAGCAGCACTACCCCGGGATACGAGCAGTACTTC
>TRBV25-1|TRBJ2-3|once|NA
CASSGGLTNTQYF
TGTGCCAGCAGTGGAGGGCTCACGAATACGCAGTATTTT
>TRBV4-3|TRBJ2-5|once|NA
CASSLLRGGETQYF
TGCGCCAGCAGCCTCTTAAGGGGGGGGGAGACCCAGTACTTC
>TRBV7-2|TRBJ1-2|once|NA
CATGGVNYGYTF
TGTGCGACAGGTGGGGTTAACTATGGCTACACCTTC
>TRBV11-1|TRBJ2-7|NA|NA
CASSYSGAYEQYF
TGTGCCAGCAGCTACTCCGGGGCCTACGAGCAGTACTTC
>TRBV15|TRBJ1-1|NA|TRBD1
CATSRDLGQAEAFF
TGTGCCACCAGCAGAGATTTAGGACAGGCTGAAGCTTTCTTT
>TRBV18|TRBJ1-4|NA|TRBD1
CASSPGQGREKLFF
TGTGCCAGCTCACCGGGACAGGGCAGGGAAAAACTGTTTTTT
>TRBV9|TRBJ1-1|NA|NA
CASSNTIGGNGNTEAFF
TGTGCCAGCAGCAACACGATAGGGGGTAATGGGAACACTGAAGCTTTCTTT
>TRBV20-1|TRBJ1-2|NA|NA
CSAEDYGYTF
TGCAGTGCTGAGGACTATGGCTACACCTTC
>TRBV5-1|TRBJ2-3|NA|TRBD2
CASSLGSGDTSDTQYF
TGCGCCAGCAGCTTGGGTAGCGGGGACACCTCAGATACGCAGTATTTT
>TRBV6-1|TRBJ2-5|NA|NA
CASSEAPTVWSAGTQYF
TGTGCCAGCAGTGAAGCGCCAACGGTGTGGAGCGCGGGGACCCAGTACTTC
>TRBV6-5|TRBJ1-6|NA|TRBD1
CASSIGDRGSPLHF
TGTGCCAGCAGTATTGGGGACAGGGGTTCACCCCTCCACTTT
>TRBV14|TRBJ2-7|NA|NA
CASSHLSSRSSYEQYF
TGTGCCAGCAGCCACCTAAGTTCGCGGAGCTCCTACGAGCAGTACTTC
>TRBV15|TRBJ1-2|NA|NA
CATSGRGGYTF
TGTGCCACCAGCGGGCGGGGAGGCTACACCTTC
>TRBV2|TRBJ1-1|NA|NA
CASNSGISNTEAFF
TGTGCCAGCAATTCAGGGATATCGAACACTGAAGCTTTCTTT
>TRBV19|TRBJ1-2|few|TRBD1
CASSLMGRTGTFDGYTF
TGTGCCAGTAGCCTAATGGGAAGGACAGGGACCTTCGATGGCTACACCTTC
>TRBV7-9|TRBJ2-7|NA|NA
CASSFGGSSYEQYF
TGTGCCAGCAGCTTTGGAGGGTCGTCCTACGAGCAGTACTTC
>TRBV29-1|TRBJ2-1|NA|TRBD2
CSVGYGREEGQFF
TGCAGCGTTGGGTATGGGAGGGAGGAAGGGCAGTTCTTC
>TRBV7-9|TRBJ1-4|NA|NA
CASSQNGVGSWGKLFF
TGTGCCAGCAGCCAAAACGGGGTCGGTTCCTGGGGAAAACTGTTTTTT
>TRBV11-2|TRBJ2-5|NA|TRBD2
CASSLETSDRETQYF
TGTGCCAGCAGCTTAGAAACTAGCGATCGAGAGACCCAGTACTTC
>TRBV2|TRBJ1-2|NA|TRBD1
CASSRDRVTYGYTF
TGTGCCAGCAGTCGGGACAGGGTAACCTATGGCTACACCTTC
>TRBV2|TRBJ2-5|few|TRBD1
CASSLARDRGRETQYF
TGTGCCAGCAGCCTCGCCCGGGACAGGGGCAGAGAGACCCAGTACTTC
>TRBV20-1|TRBJ1-1|few|NA
CSARWWSEAFF
TGCAGTGCTAGGTGGTGGAGTGAAGCTTTCTTT
>TRBV18|TRBJ2-3|once|NA
CASSPPVSPHTQYF
TGTGCCAGCTCACCACCGGTTAGCCCCCATACGCAGTATTTT
>TRBV4-3|TRBJ1-2|NA|NA
CASSRIWGGEDYYGYTF
TGCGCCAGCAGCCGTATCTGGGGGGGGGAGGACTACTATGGCTACACCTTC
>TRBV9|TRBJ2-7|once|TRBD1
CASSPRQGAYEQYF
TGTGCCAGCAGCCCTCGACAGGGGGCTTACGAGCAGTACTTC
>TRBV28|TRBJ2-7|NA|TRBD2
CASSLWPGTSGGKGYEQYF
TGTGCCAGCAGTTTATGGCCCGGGACTAGCGGGGGGAAAGGCTACGAGCAGTACTTC
>TRBV5-1|TRBJ1-1|NA|TRBD1
CASSFGAGTGDLNTEAFF
TGCGCCAGCAGCTTTGGTGCCGGGACAGGGGACTTGAACACTGAAGCTTTCTTT
>TRBV13|TRBJ2-7|NA|TRBD1
CASSRSHRGMYEQYF
TGTGCCAGCAGCCGAAGCCACAGGGGGATGTACGAGCAGTACTTC
>TRBV5-6|TRBJ1-1|few|TRBD1
CASSGTVLNTEAFF
TGTGCCAGCAGCGGGACAGTTTTGAACACTGAAGCTTTCTTT
>TRBV30|TRBJ2-2|NA|TRBD2
CARSGGAGNGELFF
TGTGCCCGTAGCGGGGGGGCCGGTAACGGGGAGCTGTTTTTT
>TRBV7-8|TRBJ2-5|NA|TRBD2
CASSPTSGQETQYF
TGTGCCAGCAGCCCTACTAGCGGCCAAGAGACCCAGTACTTC
>TRBV9|TRBJ1-4|NA|NA
CASSVADWRQTNEKLFF
TGTGCCAGCAGCGTAGCTGATTGGCGACAGACCAATGAAAAACTGTTTTTT
>TRBV30|TRBJ1-6|NA|NA
CAWSVQGKENSPLHF
TGTGCCTGGAGTGTACAGGGCAAGGAAAATTCACCCCTCCACTTT
>TRBV10-2|TRBJ1-5|NA|NA
CASTGSNSNQPQHF
TGCGCCAGTACAGGGAGCAATAGCAATCAGCCCCAGCATTTT
>TRBV5-1|TRBJ1-3|NA|TRBD1
CASSMQGATTGNTIYF
TGCGCCAGCAGCATGCAGGGGGCGACTACTGGAAACACCATATATTTT